This TCR beta chain was sequenced in a study of T cell responses to AZD1222 COVID-19 vaccine. CDR1 is MDHEN and CDR2 is SYDVKM in the germline V gene. V was cut by 5 bases and J by 0 bases, with 17 bases left in between. The CDR3 loop spans 16 amino acids. Measured with immunoSEQ multiplex PCR; TCRdb has only the in-frame clones, and not every one. This sample has around 110,000 clones; roughly 87% occur once, and the top ten carry 7.5% to 8%. The specimen comprised peripheral blood, sampled on day 0 of AZD1222 vaccination. The J gene is TRBJ2-7, the V gene TRBV28; D tentatively fits TRBD1 or TRBD2 (7 bases each). This TCR was sampled from an adult in good health. Here the CDR3 DNA reads TGTGCCAGCAGTCCCCCCGGGGAGGGGGCCTCCTACGAGCAGTACTTC. Translating gives CASSPPGEGASYEQYF.